These T cell receptor beta chains were read from a single sample in a study of T cells in Graves' hyperthyroidism and ophthalmopathy. TCRdb reprocessed the multiplex PCR reads via MiXCR and lists one record per CDR3 protein. Of a few hundred thousand distinct CDR3 sequences listed, roughly 14% are singletons. The sequencing input was blood. These receptors all come from a woman in her twenties or thirties with Graves' hyperthyroidism. CDR3s include the opening cysteine and the closing phenylalanine or tryptophan. D genes are given only for firm matches. Clone sizes are given selectively: once, few, many, or a class where the clone is expanded.

V: TRBV12-3/TRBV12-4
size: few
J: TRBJ1-5
D: .
DNA: TGTGCCTATACGGGACGCGTCCGCCCCCAATTCAATCAGCCCCAGCATTTT
CDR3: CAYTGRVRPQFNQPQHF

V: TRBV14
size: few
J: TRBJ2-3
D: TRBD2
DNA: TGTGCCAGCAGCTTAAGACTAGCGGGCCCCACAGATACGCAGTATTTT
CDR3: CASSLRLAGPTDTQYF

V: TRBV14
size: .
J: TRBJ2-5
D: TRBD1
DNA: TGTGCCAGCAGCCAAGACGGGGGGACAGGGGCACCGTACTTC
CDR3: CASSQDGGTGAPYF

V: TRBV2
size: many
J: TRBJ1-2
D: TRBD1
DNA: TGTGCCAGCAGTGAAGCTCTGGACAGGGACCACACCTTC
CDR3: CASSEALDRDHTF

V: TRBV7-2
size: .
J: TRBJ2-7
D: TRBD2
DNA: TGTGCCAGCAGCTTAAGCGGGAGTGGGCACGAGCAGTACTTC
CDR3: CASSLSGSGHEQYF

V: TRBV7-6
size: few
J: TRBJ2-3
D: .
DNA: TGTGCCAGCAGCTTAGTTCCAGGTCCAGATACGCAGTATTTT
CDR3: CASSLVPGPDTQYF

V: TRBV5-1
size: many
J: TRBJ1-2
D: .
DNA: TGCGCCAGCAGCCCCCGAGGGCCAGACGCTAACTATGGCTACACCTTC
CDR3: CASSPRGPDANYGYTF

V: TRBV19
size: many
J: TRBJ2-1
D: .
DNA: TGTGCCAGTAGATTACACTCTCTTGGGGGCAGTGCAGGGGATGAGCAGTTCTTC
CDR3: CASRLHSLGGSAGDEQFF

V: TRBV30
size: many
J: TRBJ1-2
D: .
DNA: TGTGCCTGGAGTGTAAGCTGGCAGGAAGGCTACACCTTC
CDR3: CAWSVSWQEGYTF

V: TRBV12-3/TRBV12-4
size: many
J: TRBJ1-2
D: .
DNA: TGTGCCAGCAGTTTGGGGGTATCCTATGGCTACACCTTC
CDR3: CASSLGVSYGYTF

V: TRBV27
size: .
J: TRBJ2-2
D: TRBD1
DNA: TGTGCCAGCGGCGAACACGGACAGGGGATCGGCGGGGAGCTGTTTTTT
CDR3: CASGEHGQGIGGELFF

V: TRBV20-1
size: .
J: TRBJ1-6
D: TRBD1
DNA: TGCAGTGCTAGACCGGGGACAGCTAATTCACCCCTCCACTTT
CDR3: CSARPGTANSPLHF

V: TRBV5-1
size: .
J: TRBJ1-5
D: .
DNA: TGTGCCAGCAGCCCCCAACAGGGACTCAATCAGCCCCAGCATTTT
CDR3: CASSPQQGLNQPQHF

V: TRBV12-3/TRBV12-4
size: many
J: TRBJ2-7
D: .
DNA: TGTGCCAGCAGGGAGGACGGGTCCTACGAGCAGTACTTC
CDR3: CASREDGSYEQYF

V: TRBV5-1
size: .
J: TRBJ2-1
D: TRBD1
DNA: TGCGCCAGCAGCCCTGGACAGGGGAGGGATGAGCAGTTCTTC
CDR3: CASSPGQGRDEQFF

V: TRBV19
size: .
J: TRBJ1-2
D: .
DNA: TGTGCCAGTAGTGCCTACAGGGTCGGGAACTATGGCTACACCTTC
CDR3: CASSAYRVGNYGYTF

V: TRBV5-5
size: many
J: TRBJ1-3
D: TRBD1
DNA: TGTGCCAGCAGCACGACAGGGTCTGGAAACACCATATATTTT
CDR3: CASSTTGSGNTIYF

V: TRBV19
size: .
J: TRBJ1-1
D: TRBD1
DNA: TGTGCCAGTAGTGGGACAGGGGCGGGCACTGAAGCTTTCTTT
CDR3: CASSGTGAGTEAFF

V: TRBV27
size: many
J: TRBJ2-7
D: TRBD2
DNA: TGTGCCAGCAAGAAAGCGGGAGTAGCGTACGAGCAGTACTTC
CDR3: CASKKAGVAYEQYF

V: TRBV20-1
size: many
J: TRBJ2-7
D: TRBD2
DNA: TGCAGTGCTAAGTCCGCCGGGACTAGCGGACATGTGTCCTCCTACGAGCAGTACTTC
CDR3: CSAKSAGTSGHVSSYEQYF

V: TRBV12-3/TRBV12-4
size: few
J: TRBJ2-1
D: .
DNA: TGTGCCAGCAGTTGGACCACTCAGAGTGAGCAGTTCTTC
CDR3: CASSWTTQSEQFF

V: TRBV29-1
size: few
J: TRBJ1-3
D: .
DNA: TGCAGCGTTGGTAGGGGGGTGGCCATATATTTT
CDR3: CSVGRGVAIYF

V: TRBV11-2
size: many
J: TRBJ2-7
D: TRBD2
DNA: TGTGCCAGCAGCTTACCCCCGCGGGAGCGCTCCTACGAGCAGTACTTC
CDR3: CASSLPPRERSYEQYF

V: TRBV5-1
size: .
J: TRBJ2-2
D: TRBD1
DNA: TGCGCCAGCAGCTTTGACAGGGGGATGAGCGGGGCGAACACCGGGGAGCTGTTTTTT
CDR3: CASSFDRGMSGANTGELFF

V: TRBV5-1
size: many
J: TRBJ1-1
D: .
DNA: TGCGCCAGCAGCCTGAGGGACCTGAACACTGAAGCTTTCTTT
CDR3: CASSLRDLNTEAFF

V: TRBV29-1
size: many
J: TRBJ2-1
D: .
DNA: TGCAGCGTTGACAACAGGGTTGGCGGGATAGAGCAGTTCTTC
CDR3: CSVDNRVGGIEQFF

V: TRBV30
size: many
J: TRBJ1-1
D: .
DNA: TGTGCCTGGACCCGGACCGTGAACACTGAAGCTTTCTTT
CDR3: CAWTRTVNTEAFF

V: TRBV11-2
size: .
J: TRBJ1-1
D: .
DNA: TGTGCCAGCAGCTCCCGGGGGGAACGGGAAGAAGCTTTCTTT
CDR3: CASSSRGEREEAFF

V: TRBV10-3
size: many
J: TRBJ1-2
D: .
DNA: TGTGCCATCAGTGAGTCGAAGGATGGCTACACCTTC
CDR3: CAISESKDGYTF

V: TRBV5-1
size: few
J: TRBJ1-1
D: TRBD1
DNA: TGTGCCAGCAGCTTTCGGGGGACAGGGAGAGGCGGCACTGAAGCTTTCTTT
CDR3: CASSFRGTGRGGTEAFF

V: TRBV29-1
size: few
J: TRBJ1-1
D: .
DNA: TGCAGCGTTTCTGTCAGCATGAACACTGAAGCTTTCTTT
CDR3: CSVSVSMNTEAFF

V: TRBV20-1
size: few
J: TRBJ2-1
D: TRBD1
DNA: TGCAGTGCCGAGACAGGGGGGACGACAAATGAGCAGTTCTTC
CDR3: CSAETGGTTNEQFF

V: TRBV28
size: few
J: TRBJ1-5
D: .
DNA: TGTGCCAGCAGTTTTGTACAGAAATATCAGCCCCAGCATTTT
CDR3: CASSFVQKYQPQHF

V: TRBV10-3
size: many
J: TRBJ2-1
D: TRBD1
DNA: TGTGCCATCAGAGGGACAGGTTCCTACAATGAGCAGTTCTTC
CDR3: CAIRGTGSYNEQFF

V: TRBV7-9
size: many
J: TRBJ2-1
D: TRBD2
DNA: TGTGCCAGCAGCTTACAGTTTACTAGCGGGAGAGGTGACTCCTACAATGAGCAGTTCTTC
CDR3: CASSLQFTSGRGDSYNEQFF

V: TRBV20-1
size: many
J: TRBJ2-7
D: TRBD1
DNA: TGCAGGGGAGGACTGGGACAGGACGAGCAGTACTTC
CDR3: CRGGLGQDEQYF

V: TRBV12-3/TRBV12-4
size: .
J: TRBJ1-1
D: .
DNA: TGTGCCAGCAGCTTTGGACAAGTAGGATTGAACACTGAAGCTTTCTTT
CDR3: CASSFGQVGLNTEAFF

V: TRBV13
size: many
J: TRBJ1-3
D: .
DNA: TGTGCCAGCAGCTGGAAATTCCAACGCTCTGGAAACACCATATATTTT
CDR3: CASSWKFQRSGNTIYF

V: TRBV9
size: many
J: TRBJ2-3
D: .
DNA: TGTGCCAGCAGCGCCCTCAAGGGAGGCCAAGTTACGCAGTATTTT
CDR3: CASSALKGGQVTQYF

V: TRBV6-1
size: many
J: TRBJ2-7
D: .
DNA: TGTGCCAGCAGTGTTACGGGACTCTCTAACGAGCAGTACTTC
CDR3: CASSVTGLSNEQYF